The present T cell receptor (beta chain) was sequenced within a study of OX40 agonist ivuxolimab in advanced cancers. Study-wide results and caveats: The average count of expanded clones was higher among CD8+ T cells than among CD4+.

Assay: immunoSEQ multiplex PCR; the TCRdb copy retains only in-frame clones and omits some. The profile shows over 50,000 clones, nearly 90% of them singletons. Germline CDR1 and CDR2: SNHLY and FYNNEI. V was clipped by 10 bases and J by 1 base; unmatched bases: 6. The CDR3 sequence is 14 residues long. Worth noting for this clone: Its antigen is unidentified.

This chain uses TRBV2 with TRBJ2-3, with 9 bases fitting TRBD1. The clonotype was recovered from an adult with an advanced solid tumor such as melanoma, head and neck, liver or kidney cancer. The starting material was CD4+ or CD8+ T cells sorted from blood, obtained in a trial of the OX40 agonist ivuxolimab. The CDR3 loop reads CATQDRGGTDTQYF. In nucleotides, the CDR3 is TGTGCCACACAAGACAGGGGGGGCACAGATACGCAGTATTTT.